Below, 18 T cell receptor beta chains from the same sample are listed, as sequenced in a study of T-cell memory formation after mild COVID-19. TCRdb ran MiXCR on the 5' RACE reads and lists one entry per CDR3 protein. The data hold around 320,000 distinct CDR3 sequences, with 25% to 30% observed a single time. Source material: PBMCs or a T cell subset sorted from them (not recorded which). These receptors all stem from an adult woman who had mild COVID-19 (a few samples of this study predate the infection). Cell type and time point are not known.

This clonotype came up a few times. V and J are TRBV5-1 and TRBJ2-7; D remains unclear. The CDR3 consists of 15 residues. V lost 4 bases and J lost 0, with 14 bases in between. The germline V gene encodes CDR1 SGHRS and CDR2 YFSETQ. DNA for the CDR3: TGCGCCAGCAGCGTCAGACTTGTTAGCTCCTACGAGCAGTACTTC. It yields the protein CASSVRLVSSYEQYF.

This clonotype was recorded a few times. The chain joins TRBV7-9 to TRBJ2-1; the match to TRBD2 covers 8 bases. Germline assignment: CDR1 SEHNR and CDR2 FQNEAQ (reference sequence). J gave up 6 bases and V 3 bases, and 13 bases lay outside the gene matches. The CDR3 runs to 17 residues. CDR3 bases: TGTGCCAGCAGCTTGGGGAGCCTTGGCGGGGGGCGCAATGAGCAGTTCTTC. This codes for CASSLGSLGGGRNEQFF.

V is TRBV5-1 and J is TRBJ2-3, with D maybe TRBD1 (6 bases). The CDR3 consists of 14 residues. The ends were cut back, 5 bases at V and 1 base at J, with 11 bases in the middle. Germline CDR1 and CDR2: SGHRS and YFSETQ. This chain's CDR3 is CASRADSGTDTQYF. DNA of the CDR3: TGCGCCAGCAGGGCGGACAGCGGCACAGATACGCAGTATTTT. The full variable domain, rest sourced from reference TRBV5-1 and TRBJ2-3, is KAGVTQTPRYLIKTRGQQVTLSCSPISGHRSVSWYQQTPGQGLQFLFEYFSETQRNKGNFPGRFSGRQFSNSRSEMNVSTLELGDSALYLCASRADSGTDTQYFGPGTRLTVL.

This clonotype was detected only a few times. The rearrangement uses TRBV7-3 and TRBJ2-3, with 13 bases aligning to TRBD2. This CDR3 contains 16 residues. V dropped 5 bases and J dropped 5; count of bases not matched to a gene: 7. Germline V gene sequence: CDR1 SGHTA, CDR2 FQGTGA. The CDR3 DNA follows: TGTGCCAGCAGCCCTACTAGCGGGGGGGCAGGAGATACGCAGTATTTT. It specifies CASSPTSGGAGDTQYF. The full variable domain, rest sourced from reference TRBV7-3 and TRBJ2-3, is GAGVSQTPSNKVTEKGKYVELRCDPISGHTALYWYRQSLGQGPEFLIYFQGTGAADDSGLPNDRFFAVRPEGSVSTLKIQRTERGDSAVYLCASSPTSGGAGDTQYFGPGTRLTVL.

Details on this clonotype: Just one base apart from a much larger clone, this may be a read error. This rearrangement joins TRBV7-3 to TRBJ2-4, with TRBD1 identical over 7 bases. The trim removed 4 bases at V and 3 bases at J, leaving 6 bases unmatched. The CDR3 sequence is 15 residues long. CDR1 is SGHTA, CDR2 FQGTGA, per germline. The CDR3 protein is CASSSGGLGKNIQYF. The CDR3 nucleotides are TGTGCCAGCAGCTCAGGGGGTTTGGGCAAAAACATTCAGTACTTC.

This clonotype has a handful of counts. This chain joins TRBV7-8 and TRBJ2-2; D may be TRBD1 or TRBD2 (5 bases each). Trimming left V 5 bases short and J 4 bases short, with 17 bases between. The germline CDR1 and CDR2 sequences are SGHVS and FQNEAQ. The CDR3 extends over 16 amino acids. CDR3 in DNA: TGTGCCAGCAGCGACCCGCTCCGGGACCCCACCGGGGAGCTGTTTTTT. This gives the protein CASSDPLRDPTGELFF.

The rearrangement joins TRBV2 to TRBJ2-1; 9 bases line up with TRBD1. CDR3 length: 14 residues. From germline, CDR1 is SNHLY and CDR2 FYNNEI. The trim removed 4 bases at V and 6 bases at J, leaving 4 bases unmatched. The CDR3 DNA is TGTGCCAGCAGTGCCGGGACAGGGATCAATGAGCAGTTCTTC. Amino acids: CASSAGTGINEQFF.

This clonotype was counted a few times. The rearrangement joins TRBV9 to TRBJ1-2; 8 bases line up with TRBD1. CDR1 and CDR2 (germline): SGDLS, YYNGEE. The ends lost 5 bases at V and 4 bases at J; junction bases unmatched: 7. This CDR3 is built from 14 residues. CDR3 nucleotides: TGTGCCAGCAGTAGAGGACAGGGCAGCTATGGCTACACCTTC. Translated, it gives CASSRGQGSYGYTF. Combining the CDR3 with reference TRBV9 and TRBJ1-2 gives the whole variable domain DSGVTQTPKHLITATGQRVTLRCSPRSGDLSVYWYQQSLDQGLQFLIQYYNGEERAKGNILERFSAQQFPDLHSELNLSSLELGDSALYFCASSRGQGSYGYTFGSGTRLTVV.

This clonotype is classed as medium-sized. The gene calls are TRBV7-8 and TRBJ2-1; tentative D call: TRBD2 (5 bases). The CDR3 has 15 amino acids. Trimming shortened V by 5 bases and J by 0 bases, and 11 bases separated the two germline ends. The germline gives CDR1 SGHVS, CDR2 FQNEAQ. The CDR3 DNA follows: TGTGCCAGCAGCCCGGACTTGAGCTCCTACAATGAGCAGTTCTTC. Translating gives CASSPDLSSYNEQFF.

The chain links TRBV19 to TRBJ2-1; 8 bases line up with TRBD1. From germline, CDR1 is LNHDA and CDR2 SQIVND (reference sequence). After removal of 1 base from V and 9 bases from J, the junction contained 2 bases not matched to a gene. CDR3 length: 13 residues. The CDR3 nucleotides are TGTGCCAGTAGTATAGCAGGGGGCGTTGAGCAGTTCTTC. Protein: CASSIAGGVEQFF.

This clonotype was seen at least ten times. The V and J genes are TRBV12-3 or TRBV12-4 and TRBJ2-7, with D possibly being TRBD2 (6 bases). V shed 3 bases and J shed 2 bases, with 14 bases lying between them. CDR3 length: 15 residues. For the CDR3, the DNA is TGTGCCAGCAGTTTGGAGGGGCCGATTACCTACGAGCAGTACTTC. Translating gives CASSLEGPITYEQYF.

The chain combines TRBV7-3 with TRBJ1-1, with D unclear. The CDR3 has 16 residues. CDR1 is SGHTA and CDR2 is FQGTGA in the germline V gene. The ends were cut back, 5 bases at V and 5 bases at J, with 21 bases in the middle. This CDR3 reads CASSPARVKSRTEAFF. The CDR3 nucleotides are TGTGCCAGCAGCCCCGCCCGGGTGAAAAGTAGGACTGAAGCTTTCTTT.

This clonotype occurred a few times. V and J are TRBV5-1 and TRBJ1-2, with TRBD1 identical over 7 bases. The CDR3 extends over 14 amino acids. The germline V gene has CDR1 SGHRS and CDR2 YFSETQ. V lost 6 bases to trimming and J lost 9 bases; unmatched junction nucleotides: 14. CDR3 sequence reads: CASMREGTADSYTF. The CDR3 bases are TGCGCCAGCATGCGGGAAGGGACAGCCGATAGCTACACCTTC.

This chain links TRBV4-3 with TRBJ2-3; tentatively, D is TRBD2 (5 bases). This CDR3 has 16 residues. V was pared by 0 bases and J by 0 bases, with 10 bases between. Germline lookup yields CDR1 LGHNA and CDR2 YSLEER. The CDR3 DNA follows: TGCGCCAGCAGCCAAGATGCTGGGAGTAGCACAGATACGCAGTATTTT. It encodes CASSQDAGSSTDTQYF.

This clonotype was picked up a small number of times. The chain recombines TRBV7-8 with TRBJ2-1; no firm D call. The CDR3 consists of 11 residues. Trimming shortened V by 2 bases and J by 7 bases, and 3 bases separated the two germline ends. Germline lookup yields CDR1 SGHVS and CDR2 FQNEAQ. The CDR3 spells CASSLWNEQFF. The DNA for the CDR3 is TGTGCCAGCAGCTTATGGAATGAGCAGTTCTTC.

This clonotype was seen only a few times. This sequence joins TRBV25-1 and TRBJ2-1, with 7 bases identical to TRBD2. Germline CDR1 MGHDK, CDR2 SYGVNS. J was trimmed by 5 bases and V by 10 bases; bases with no gene match: 14. The CDR3 runs 15 residues. The CDR3 protein is CATREQRGRNNEQFF. The CDR3 DNA follows: TGTGCCACCAGAGAACAGCGGGGACGAAACAATGAGCAGTTCTTC.

In its sample, this clonotype was seen a few times. The rearrangement joins TRBV5-1 to TRBJ1-4; the match to TRBD1 covers 7 bases. CDR3 length: 15 amino acids. J was trimmed by 6 bases and V by 4 bases; bases with no gene match: 9. The germline V gene encodes CDR1 SGHRS and CDR2 YFSETQ. CDR3 loop: CASSAAGQRYEKLFF. For the CDR3, the DNA is TGCGCCAGCAGCGCGGCGGGACAGCGATATGAAAAACTGTTTTTT. Full variable domain (outside the CDR3, taken from reference TRBV5-1 and TRBJ1-4): KAGVTQTPRYLIKTRGQQVTLSCSPISGHRSVSWYQQTPGQGLQFLFEYFSETQRNKGNFPGRFSGRQFSNSRSEMNVSTLELGDSALYLCASSAAGQRYEKLFFGSGTQLSVL.

This clonotype was observed at least ten times. V and J are TRBV3-1 and TRBJ2-7; D is possibly TRBD1 (5 bases). The CDR3 loop spans 14 amino acids. Looked up from germline, CDR1 is LGHDT and CDR2 is YNNKEL (reference sequence). The germline V and J ends were trimmed by 0 bases and 7 bases, with 13 bases remaining between them. The CDR3 loop reads CASSQDEAGREQYF. DNA of the CDR3: TGTGCCAGCAGCCAAGATGAAGCAGGGCGGGAGCAGTACTTC.